This T cell receptor beta chain was recovered during a study of T cell repertoires in cytomegalovirus infection. The wider study: Both CMV infection and a matching HLA type were indicated by public TCR beta signatures. Study-wide points: Cumulative frequency (of public TCR beta family members) identified carriers of CMV plus the relevant HLA. Dominating the ex vivo response were TCR beta clonotypes that were CMV-specific and HLA-C-restricted.

Worth noting for this clonotype: The antigen is unknown. A much more abundant neighbour one base away suggests this may be a read error.

TCRdb re-analysed the reads in MiXCR, keeping a single row per CDR3 protein. The data show around 71,000 distinct CDR3 sequences, 40% seen once. This sequence originates from a human donor in good health (CMV status not recorded). Some clones in this sample may be carry-over from other donors' samples. The specimen comprised CD8+ T cells from cultured PBMCs, sampled from culture after CMV antigen stimulation.

The CDR3: CASSQVSGGRTEELFF. In nucleotides, the CDR3 is TGCGCCAGCAGCCAAGTATCGGGGGGTCGTACCGAGGAGCTGTTTTTT. This chain uses TRBV4-1 with TRBJ2-2, with 7 bases fitting TRBD2. The CDR3 length is 16 residues. Germline V CDR1 and CDR2: MGHRA, YSYEKL.